This TCR beta chain comes out of a study of a mutant IDH1 vaccine in newly diagnosed glioma. Turning to the study itself: The treated group averaged about 41 years old and was around 62% male, approximately 38% female.

This CDR3 has 13 amino acids. Germline V lookup: CDR1 MNHEY, CDR2 SMNVEV (reference sequence). Trimming shortened V by 8 bases and J by 4 bases, and 14 bases separated the two germline ends. Profiling relied on immunoSEQ multiplex PCR, and the TCRdb table lists in-frame clones only, not all of them. This sample yields nearly 70,000 clones, of which 70% to 80% are seen a single time; about 7.5% belongs to the top ten. Time point meaning: baseline, week 1 (first vaccination visit). Documented treatment: pre-vaccination baseline after standard-of-care therapy. The donors' diagnosis was new WHO grade 3 or 4 astrocytoma that was IDH1-mutant and ATRX-lost.

The starting material was PBMCs, obtained from a glioma patient treated with radiotherapy, temozolomide or both. The chain uses TRBV27 and TRBJ1-2; tentative D call: TRBD1 (5 bases). This sequence was found in a man aged 50-60 years with glioma. The CDR3 DNA reads as TGTGCCAGCGGGGGGGAGAGGAGCTATGGCTACACCTTC. Protein: CASGGERSYGYTF.